This entry is about one TCR beta chain. Data came from immunoSEQ multiplex PCR; TCRdb stores just in-frame clones and leaves some out. In the table there are 30,000 to 45,000 clones, about 88% of which are singletons. The sample comes from a study of blood T cell repertoires in COVID-19. The length of the CDR3 is 12 residues. Germline V gene lookup returns CDR1 MNHEY and CDR2 SMNVEV (reference sequence). Germline trimming cut 5 bases from V and 6 bases from J; bases unmatched to any gene: 2. Sequenced: peripheral blood. This chain connects TRBV27 to TRBJ2-7; 9 positions agree with TRBD1. This TCR derives from a man in his 70s with active COVID-19. Here the CDR3 reads CASSGTGFEQYF. The DNA for the CDR3 is TGTGCCAGCAGTGGGACAGGGTTCGAGCAGTACTTC.